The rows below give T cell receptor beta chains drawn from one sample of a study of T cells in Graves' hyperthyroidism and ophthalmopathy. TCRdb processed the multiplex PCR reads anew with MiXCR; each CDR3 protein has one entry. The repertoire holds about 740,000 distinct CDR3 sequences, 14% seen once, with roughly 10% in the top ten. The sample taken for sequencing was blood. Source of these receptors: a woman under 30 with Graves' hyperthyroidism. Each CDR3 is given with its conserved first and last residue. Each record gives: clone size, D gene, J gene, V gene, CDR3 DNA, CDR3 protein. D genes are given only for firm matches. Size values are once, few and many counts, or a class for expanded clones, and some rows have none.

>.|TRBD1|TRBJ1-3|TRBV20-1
TGCAGTGCTAGTAAAACCCGGACAGGTCGAAGAAACACCATATATTTT
CSASKTRTGRRNTIYF
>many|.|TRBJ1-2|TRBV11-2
TGTGCCAGCAGGCCGACAGGACGCTTTAACTATGGCTACACCTTC
CASRPTGRFNYGYTF
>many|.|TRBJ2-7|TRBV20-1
TGCAGTGCGGCAAGGGGGGTCAGCTCCTACGAGCAGTACTTC
CSAARGVSSYEQYF
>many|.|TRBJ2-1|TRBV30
TGTGCCTGGGGATTTCTTCACTACAATGAGCAGTTCTTC
CAWGFLHYNEQFF
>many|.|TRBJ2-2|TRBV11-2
TGTGCCAGCAGGGCAGGGAACACCGGGGAGCTGTTTTTT
CASRAGNTGELFF
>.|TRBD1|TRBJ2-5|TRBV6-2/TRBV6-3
TGTGCCACCGCCCACCACGAGGTTGGCAAGGACAGGGACTTAGTTGAGACCCAGTACTTC
CATAHHEVGKDRDLVETQYF
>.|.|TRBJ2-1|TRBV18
TGTGCCAGCTCACCGGCAGACAGCTCCTACAATGAGCAGTTCTTC
CASSPADSSYNEQFF
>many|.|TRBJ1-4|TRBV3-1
TGTGCCAGCAGCCAAGGTGGTGGGACGATTTCGGATGAAAAACTGTTTTTT
CASSQGGGTISDEKLFF
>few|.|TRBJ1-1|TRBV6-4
TGTGCCAGCCAACGGGCACCGAACACTGAAGCTTTCTTT
CASQRAPNTEAFF
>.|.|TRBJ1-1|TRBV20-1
TGCAGTGCTAAACCGGGACAAGTCCTAACTGGCCTCACTGAAGCTTTCTTT
CSAKPGQVLTGLTEAFF
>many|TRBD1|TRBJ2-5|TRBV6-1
TGTGCCAGCAGTTTGACGACAGGGGCGAGGGAGACCCAGTACTTC
CASSLTTGARETQYF
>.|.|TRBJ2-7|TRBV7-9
TGTGCCAGCAGCTCAGAGCGGGTAGACTACGAGCAGTACTTC
CASSSERVDYEQYF
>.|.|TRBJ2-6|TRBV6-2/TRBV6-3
TGTGCCAGCAGTTACCAGATTAGCTCTGGGGCCAACGTCCTGACTTTC
CASSYQISSGANVLTF
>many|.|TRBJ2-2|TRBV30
TGTGCCTTGACAGCCCCGAACACCGGGGAGCTGTTTTTT
CALTAPNTGELFF
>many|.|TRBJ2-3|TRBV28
TGTGCCAGCAGTTCCCCCGACCGGGCAGATACGCAGTATTTT
CASSSPDRADTQYF
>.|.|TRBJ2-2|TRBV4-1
TGCGCCAGCAGCCAAGCTCCTGGTGGCGGGAACACCGGGGAGCTGTTTTTT
CASSQAPGGGNTGELFF
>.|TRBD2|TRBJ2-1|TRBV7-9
TGTGCCAGCAGCCCTCCCCCTAGCGGCGGCAATGAGCAGTTCTTC
CASSPPPSGGNEQFF
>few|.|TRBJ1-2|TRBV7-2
TGTGCCAGCATCCAGCGGGGGCTGGGTCGTGGCTACACCTTC
CASIQRGLGRGYTF
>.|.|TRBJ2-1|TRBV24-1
TGTGCCACCAGTGATCATGATAGCTCCTACAATGAGCAGTTCTTC
CATSDHDSSYNEQFF
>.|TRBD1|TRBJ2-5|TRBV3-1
TGTGCCAGCAGCCAAGCTCCCACAGGGGGCGGCCAAGAGACCCAGTACTTC
CASSQAPTGGGQETQYF
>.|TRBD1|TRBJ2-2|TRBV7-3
TGTGCCAGCAGCCCAACACGAGGAACAGGACAGGGGAAGAACACCGGGGAGCTGTTTTTT
CASSPTRGTGQGKNTGELFF
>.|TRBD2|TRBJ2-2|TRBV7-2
TGTGCCAGCAGCTCCCTAGCGGGAGGGGGGACCGGGGAGCTGTTTTTT
CASSSLAGGGTGELFF
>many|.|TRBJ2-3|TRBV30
TGTGCCTGGATCAGCGGTGATAGCACAGATACGCAGTATTTT
CAWISGDSTDTQYF
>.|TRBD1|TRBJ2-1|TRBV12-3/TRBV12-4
TGTGCCAGCAACAGGGGATCCTACAATGAGCAGTTCTTC
CASNRGSYNEQFF
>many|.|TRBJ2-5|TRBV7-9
TGTGCCAGCAGATCCCCGGGGGATGAGACCCAGTACTTC
CASRSPGDETQYF
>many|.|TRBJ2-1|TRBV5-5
TGTGCCAGCAGCTTGCGGGGAAGCCGTCAGTTCTTC
CASSLRGSRQFF
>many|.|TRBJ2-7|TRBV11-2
TGTGCCAGCAGCTTTTCGGATAGCGGACCCTACGAGCAGTACTTC
CASSFSDSGPYEQYF
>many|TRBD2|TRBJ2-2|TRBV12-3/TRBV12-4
TGTGCCAGCAGCACCCCTGGACTAGCTACCGGGGAGCTGTTTTTT
CASSTPGLATGELFF
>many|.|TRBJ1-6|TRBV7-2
TGTGCCAGCAGCTTATCTTCATTTGGCTCGGATTCACCCCTCCACTTT
CASSLSSFGSDSPLHF
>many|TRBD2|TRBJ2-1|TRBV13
TGTGCCAGCAGCTTTCAACTAGCGGGAGGATCGTTGTCCTACAATGAGCAGTTCTTC
CASSFQLAGGSLSYNEQFF
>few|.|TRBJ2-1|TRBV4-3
TGCGCCAGCAGCCAAGATCGGAGCATCATTGCCGATGAGCAGTTCTTC
CASSQDRSIIADEQFF
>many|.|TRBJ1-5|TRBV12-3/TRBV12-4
TGTGCCAGCAGTTTGGGTTGGGGCGGCAATCAGCCCCAGCATTTT
CASSLGWGGNQPQHF
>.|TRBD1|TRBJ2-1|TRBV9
TGTGCCAGCCCACGCGGCCGGACAGGGGCTACCCTCCGAGGCCGAGAGCAGTTCTTC
CASPRGRTGATLRGREQFF
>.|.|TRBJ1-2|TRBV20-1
TGCAGTGCTAGAGACAGAAACAAAGTGGTTAACTATGGCTACACCTTC
CSARDRNKVVNYGYTF
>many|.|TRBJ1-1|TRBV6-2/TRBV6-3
TGTGCCAGCAGTTTGAGATTGGGGAACACTGAAGCTTTCTTT
CASSLRLGNTEAFF
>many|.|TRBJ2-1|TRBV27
TGTGCCAGCAGTTTAGGCGTAGGGCTCCACAATGAGCAGTTCTTC
CASSLGVGLHNEQFF
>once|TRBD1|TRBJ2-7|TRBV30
TGTGCCCCGACGCCGGGACAGCAGGCCTACGAGCAGTACTTC
CAPTPGQQAYEQYF
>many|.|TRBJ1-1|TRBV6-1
TGTGCCAGCAGTGAATGGGTCATGGATTCGAACACTGAAGCTTTCTTT
CASSEWVMDSNTEAFF
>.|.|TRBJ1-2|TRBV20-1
TGCAGTGCTAGATCTCGGACAGCGCCTCTTCGCTATGGCTACACCTTC
CSARSRTAPLRYGYTF
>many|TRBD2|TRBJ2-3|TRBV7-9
TGTGCCAGCAGCGAGGGACTAGCTCCCACAGATACGCAGTATTTT
CASSEGLAPTDTQYF